The clone carrying this T cell receptor (beta chain) occurred a few times. Its antigen is still unknown. This specimen belongs to a study of CD8 T cells in ankylosing spondylitis. Findings and limits, study-wide: About 8 highly homologous variants made up a TCR beta motif that seemed to typify ankylosing spondylitis blood.

A quantitative 5'-RACE method, one with molecular barcodes, was used to make TCR beta libraries. MiXCR, applied by TCRdb to the 5' RACE reads, yields one record per CDR3 protein. Here the sample spans about 420,000 distinct CDR3 sequences, about 22% being singletons. Between the trimmed V and J ends, which lost 4 bases and 5 bases, there was a span of 15 bases. The CDR3 is made up of 15 amino acids. Sequencing was performed on blood, either unsorted or a sorted T cell fraction (not recorded which). This TCR came from a male donor with ankylosing spondylitis. The chain combines TRBV12-3 or TRBV12-4 with TRBJ1-5, with a tentative D call TRBD1 (6 bases). The CDR3 protein is CASSYGGGGDQPQHF. CDR3 sequence (DNA): TGTGCCAGCAGTTACGGGGGAGGGGGGGATCAGCCCCAGCATTTT.